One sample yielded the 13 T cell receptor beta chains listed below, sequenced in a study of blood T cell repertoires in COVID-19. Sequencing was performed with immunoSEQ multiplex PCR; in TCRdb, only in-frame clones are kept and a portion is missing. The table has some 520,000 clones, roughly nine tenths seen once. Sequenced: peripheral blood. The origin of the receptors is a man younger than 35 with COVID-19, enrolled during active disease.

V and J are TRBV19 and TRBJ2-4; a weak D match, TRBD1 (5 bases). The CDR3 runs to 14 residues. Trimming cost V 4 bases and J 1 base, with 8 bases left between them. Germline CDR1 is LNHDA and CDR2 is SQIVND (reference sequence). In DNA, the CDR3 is TGTGCCAGTAGTAATCCAGGGGCCAAAAACATTCAGTACTTC. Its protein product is CASSNPGAKNIQYF.

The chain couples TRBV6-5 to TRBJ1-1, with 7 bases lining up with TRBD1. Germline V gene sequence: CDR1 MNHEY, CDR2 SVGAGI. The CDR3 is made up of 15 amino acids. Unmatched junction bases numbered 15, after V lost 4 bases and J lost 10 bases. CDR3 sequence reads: CASSSNQGGRVGAFF. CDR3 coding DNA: TGTGCCAGCAGTTCTAATCAAGGGGGCCGAGTGGGAGCTTTCTTT.

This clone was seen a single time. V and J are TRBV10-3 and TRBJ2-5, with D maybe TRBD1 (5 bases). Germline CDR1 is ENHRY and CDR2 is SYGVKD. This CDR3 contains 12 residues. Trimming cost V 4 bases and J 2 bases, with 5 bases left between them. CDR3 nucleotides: TGTGCCATCAGTGCAGGGCAAGAGACCCAGTACTTC. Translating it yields CAISAGQETQYF.

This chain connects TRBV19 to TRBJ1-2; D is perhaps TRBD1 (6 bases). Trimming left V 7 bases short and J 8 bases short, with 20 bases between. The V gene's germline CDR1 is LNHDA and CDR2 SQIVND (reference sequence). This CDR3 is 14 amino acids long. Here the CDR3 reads CASTNARGKDGYTF. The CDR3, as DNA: TGTGCCAGTACCAACGCGAGGGGGAAAGACGGCTACACCTTC.

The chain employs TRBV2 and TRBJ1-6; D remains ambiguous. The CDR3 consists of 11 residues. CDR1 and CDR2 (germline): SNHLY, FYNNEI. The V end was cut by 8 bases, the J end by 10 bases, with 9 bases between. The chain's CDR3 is CASRGESPLHF. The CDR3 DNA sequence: TGTGCCAGCCGAGGAGAATCACCCCTCCACTTT.

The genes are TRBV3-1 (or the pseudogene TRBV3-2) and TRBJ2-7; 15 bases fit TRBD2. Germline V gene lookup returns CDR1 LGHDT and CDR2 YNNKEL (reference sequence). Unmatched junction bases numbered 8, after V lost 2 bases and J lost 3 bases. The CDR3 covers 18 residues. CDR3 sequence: CASSQPGLAGGSGYEQYF. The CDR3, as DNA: TGTGCCAGCAGCCAACCGGGACTAGCGGGAGGTTCCGGCTACGAGCAGTACTTC.

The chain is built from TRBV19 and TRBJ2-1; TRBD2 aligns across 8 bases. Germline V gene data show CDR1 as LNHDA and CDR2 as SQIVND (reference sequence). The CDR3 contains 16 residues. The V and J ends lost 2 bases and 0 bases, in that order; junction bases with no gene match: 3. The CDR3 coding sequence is TGTGCCAGTAGTATACTTAGCGGGGACTCCTACAATGAGCAGTTCTTC. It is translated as CASSILSGDSYNEQFF.

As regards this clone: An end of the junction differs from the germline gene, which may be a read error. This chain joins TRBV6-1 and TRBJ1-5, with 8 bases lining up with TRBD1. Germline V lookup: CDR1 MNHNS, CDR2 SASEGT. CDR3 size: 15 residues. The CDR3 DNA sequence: TGTGCCAGCAGGGAAGACAGGGGAGGCAATCAGCCCCAGCATTTT. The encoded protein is CASREDRGGNQPQHF.

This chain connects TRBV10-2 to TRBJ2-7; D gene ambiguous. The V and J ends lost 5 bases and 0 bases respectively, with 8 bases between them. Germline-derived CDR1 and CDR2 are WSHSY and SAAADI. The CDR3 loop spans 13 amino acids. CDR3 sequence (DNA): TGCGCCAGCAGTACAAAAAGCTCCTACGAGCAGTACTTC. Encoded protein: CASSTKSSYEQYF.

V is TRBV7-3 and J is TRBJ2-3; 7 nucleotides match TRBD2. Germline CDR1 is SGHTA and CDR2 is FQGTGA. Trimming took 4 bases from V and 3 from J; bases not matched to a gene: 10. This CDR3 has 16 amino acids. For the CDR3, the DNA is TGTGCCAGCAGCTCCACTGGTGGCGGGAGAACAGATACGCAGTATTTT. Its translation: CASSSTGGGRTDTQYF.

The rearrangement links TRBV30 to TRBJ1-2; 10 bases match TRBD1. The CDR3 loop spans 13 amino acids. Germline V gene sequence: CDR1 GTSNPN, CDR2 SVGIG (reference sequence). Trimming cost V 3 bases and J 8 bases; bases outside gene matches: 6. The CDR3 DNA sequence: TGTGCCTGGAGATGGGGGACAGGGGACGGCTACACCTTC. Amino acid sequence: CAWRWGTGDGYTF.

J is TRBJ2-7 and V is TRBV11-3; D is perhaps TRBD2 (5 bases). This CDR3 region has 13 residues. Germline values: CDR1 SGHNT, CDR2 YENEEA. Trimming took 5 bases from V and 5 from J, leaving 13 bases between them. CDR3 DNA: TGTGCCAGCAGCCCCCCGAGGGCCCACGAGCAGTACTTC. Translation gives CASSPPRAHEQYF.

CDR3 sequence: CASSQDRPGYSEQYF. The CDR3, as DNA: TGTGCCAGCAGCCAAGATAGGCCAGGGTATAGCGAGCAGTACTTC. This chain links TRBV3-1 (or the pseudogene TRBV3-2) with TRBJ2-7; weak D call: TRBD1 (5 bases). This CDR3 comprises 15 residues. CDR1 and CDR2 from the germline V gene are LGHDT and YNNKEL (reference sequence). V was clipped by 0 bases and J by 6 bases, with 15 bases between them.